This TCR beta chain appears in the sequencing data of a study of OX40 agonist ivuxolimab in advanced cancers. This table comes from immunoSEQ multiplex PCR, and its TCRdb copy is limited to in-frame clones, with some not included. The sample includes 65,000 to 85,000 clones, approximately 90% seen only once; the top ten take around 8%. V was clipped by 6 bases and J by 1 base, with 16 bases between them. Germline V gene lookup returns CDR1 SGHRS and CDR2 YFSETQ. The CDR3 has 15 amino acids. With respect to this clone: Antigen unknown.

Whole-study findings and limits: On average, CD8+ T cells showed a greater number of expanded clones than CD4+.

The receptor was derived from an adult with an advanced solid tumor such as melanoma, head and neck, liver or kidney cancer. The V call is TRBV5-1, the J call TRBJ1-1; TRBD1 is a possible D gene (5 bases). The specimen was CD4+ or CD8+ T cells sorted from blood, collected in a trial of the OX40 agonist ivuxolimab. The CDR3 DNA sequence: TGCGCCAGCATGTTGGGGCCTCAGGGGAACACTGAAGCTTTCTTT. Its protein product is CASMLGPQGNTEAFF.